These 15 T cell receptor beta chains came from one sample sequenced in a study of shared clonotypes between healthy human individuals. The assay was immunoSEQ multiplex PCR, and TCRdb's table has in-frame clones only and misses some. The sample consists of roughly 2.2 million clones, roughly 93% of them appearing once. Specimen: naive CD4+ T cells from PBMCs. As to subset: CD45RA+ positively selected. Receptors were obtained from a man between 18 and 29 years old in good health. Some clones in this sample may be carry-over from other donors' samples.

The J gene is TRBJ2-3, the V gene TRBV5-4; the D gene is possibly TRBD2 (6 bases). CDR3 length: 16 residues. The germline V gene encodes CDR1 SGHNT and CDR2 YYREEE (reference sequence). V dropped 4 bases and J dropped 8 bases, with 23 bases sitting between them. The CDR3 protein is CASSGPGSAPGSTQYF. The DNA for the CDR3 is TGTGCCAGCAGCGGGCCCGGGAGCGCCCCCGGGAGTACGCAGTATTTT.

The chain combines TRBV9 with TRBJ2-2; TRBD2 agrees at 13 bases. Germline CDR1 SGDLS, CDR2 YYNGEE. J lost 5 bases, V lost 4 bases, and 5 bases had no gene match. This CDR3 has 16 residues. The CDR3 DNA is TGTGCCAGCAGCTTTACGGGACTAGCGGGGACCGGGGAGCTGTTTTTT. It is translated as CASSFTGLAGTGELFF.

The chain has TRBV4-3 and TRBJ1-5; D ambiguous. Trimming removed 0 bases at V and 2 bases at J, with 11 bases between. Per the germline V gene, CDR1 is LGHNA and CDR2 is YSLEER. This CDR3 spans 16 amino acids. The CDR3 region has the DNA TGCGCCAGCAGCCAAGATTCCCTGGACGGCAATCAGCCCCAGCATTTT. The encoded protein is CASSQDSLDGNQPQHF.

This rearrangement joins TRBV11-2 to TRBJ2-7, with 9 bases matching TRBD2. Per germline, CDR1 SGHAT and CDR2 FQNNGV. After removal of 1 base from V and 2 bases from J, the junction contained 3 bases not matched to a gene. The length of the CDR3 is 15 residues. As DNA, the CDR3 is TGTGCCAGCAGCTTAGCTAGCGGGAAAACCTACGAGCAGTACTTC. Its protein is CASSLASGKTYEQYF.

The chain links TRBV19 to TRBJ1-1; unclear D gene. The CDR3 contains 13 residues. Deletions cut 7 bases from V and 1 base from J, with 10 bases between. Germline V gene data show CDR1 as LNHDA and CDR2 as SQIVND (reference sequence). The DNA for the CDR3 is TGTGCCAGTACCGCCTCAGCGAACACTGAAGCTTTCTTT. Its translation: CASTASANTEAFF.

J is TRBJ2-1 and V is TRBV5-1, with D perhaps TRBD2 (6 bases). CDR3 length: 15 residues. The germline V and J ends were trimmed by 0 bases and 15 bases, with 22 bases remaining between them. Looked up from germline, CDR1 is SGHRS and CDR2 is YFSETQ. The CDR3 nucleotides read TGCGCCAGCAGCTTGGCTGTCGGAGGACTATGGGGTCGGTTCTTC. Amino acids: CASSLAVGGLWGRFF. Full variable domain (missing parts from reference TRBV5-1 and TRBJ2-1): KAGVTQTPRYLIKTRGQQVTLSCSPISGHRSVSWYQQTPGQGLQFLFEYFSETQRNKGNFPGRFSGRQFSNSRSEMNVSTLELGDSALYLCASSLAVGGLWGRFFGPGTRLTVL.

The V gene is TRBV15, the J gene TRBJ2-6; no definite D call. This CDR3 comprises 18 residues. Germline-derived CDR1 and CDR2 are LNHNV and YYDKDF (reference sequence). The ends were cut back, 3 bases at V and 0 bases at J, with 15 bases in the middle. The CDR3 spells CATSSLSIHHSGANVLTF. For the CDR3, the DNA is TGTGCCACCAGCAGTTTATCGATCCATCACTCTGGGGCCAACGTCCTGACTTTC.

The chain joins TRBV6-4 to TRBJ1-2; D is undetermined. This CDR3 has 14 amino acids. V was shortened by 3 bases and J by 2 bases, with 10 bases between the two germline ends. Germline CDR1 MRHNA, CDR2 SNTAGT. Written as DNA, the CDR3 is TGTGCCAGCAGTGAAGGTCTCCTGAACTATGGCTACACCTTC. Translating gives CASSEGLLNYGYTF.

This clone appeared once. DNA of the CDR3: TGTGCCAGTGGCCCTGGGGGGCGCTTAGATCAGCCCCAGCATTTT. This encodes CASGPGGRLDQPQHF. The chain has TRBV19 and TRBJ1-5; possibly TRBD1 for D (6 bases). V lost 8 bases and J 5 bases, leaving 19 bases between the germline ends. Germline V gene lookup returns CDR1 LNHDA and CDR2 SQIVND (reference sequence). This CDR3 spans 15 amino acids. Supplemented by reference TRBV19 and TRBJ1-5, the full variable domain reads DGGITQSPKYLFRKEGQNVTLSCEQNLNHDAMYWYRQDPGQGLRLIYYSQIVNDFQKGDIAEGYSVSREKKESFPLTVTSAQKNPTAFYLCASGPGGRLDQPQHFGDGTRLSIL.

Regarding this clone: This same CDR3 is encoded by further DNA sequences in the sample. The chain has TRBV28 and TRBJ2-3; the match to TRBD2 covers 7 bases. V was pared by 2 bases and J by 3 bases, with 5 bases of the junction left unmatched. The CDR3 consists of 15 residues. From germline, CDR1 is MDHEN and CDR2 SYDVKM. The DNA for the CDR3 is TGTGCCAGCAGTTTAGCGGGAGTAGGAACAGATACGCAGTATTTT. It encodes CASSLAGVGTDTQYF.

The chain couples TRBV4-2 to TRBJ1-4; D possibly corresponds to TRBD1 (6 bases). Germline V gene data show CDR1 as LGHNA and CDR2 as YNFKEQ. V lost 4 bases and J 3 bases, leaving 12 bases between the germline ends. The CDR3 loop spans 15 amino acids. This CDR3 is CASSRSRGANEKLFF. In DNA form, the CDR3 reads TGTGCCAGCAGCCGCTCCAGGGGAGCTAATGAAAAACTGTTTTTT.

V gene TRBV2 combines with J gene TRBJ2-1, with D unclear. From germline, CDR1 is SNHLY and CDR2 FYNNEI. The CDR3 extends over 11 amino acids. Trimming took off 2 bases at V and 9 bases at J, with 5 bases between the two ends. The CDR3 reads CASSELVEQFF. The CDR3 DNA sequence: TGTGCCAGCAGTGAACTCGTTGAGCAGTTCTTC.

The V and J genes are TRBV9 and TRBJ1-2, with 7 bases fitting TRBD1. The CDR3 contains 13 residues. Germline values: CDR1 SGDLS, CDR2 YYNGEE. Trimming took 3 bases from V and 5 from J; bases not matched to a gene: 4. CDR3 in DNA: TGTGCCAGCAGCGCGGACAGGACGTATGGCTACACCTTC. It specifies CASSADRTYGYTF.

On this clone: Other DNA sequences from this sample encode an identical CDR3 as well. J is TRBJ2-3 and V is TRBV14, with 8 bases aligning to TRBD2. The V segment lost 1 base and the J segment 2 bases; nucleotides outside the gene matches: 2. CDR1 SGHDN and CDR2 FVKESK come from the germline V gene. The length of the CDR3 is 15 residues. The DNA for the CDR3 is TGTGCCAGCAGCCAAGCTAGCGGGTACACAGATACGCAGTATTTT. Protein: CASSQASGYTDTQYF.

The V call is TRBV27, the J call TRBJ1-2, with D maybe TRBD1 (6 bases). CDR3 length: 13 residues. CDR1 and CDR2 from the germline V gene are MNHEY and SMNVEV (reference sequence). V was pared by 6 bases and J by 8 bases, with 16 bases between. The CDR3 DNA reads TGTGCCAGCAGCTTACAGGGAGCTTGGGGCTACACCTTC. It encodes CASSLQGAWGYTF.